The T cell receptor beta chain described here comes from a study of PD-1 blockade in mismatch repair-deficient tumors. Broader study findings: Tumor-resident clones, often absent from pretreatment blood, expanded after pembrolizumab and then contracted.

PCR or immunohistochemistry showed mismatch repair deficiency in every enrolled patient. Repertoires were generated with immunoSEQ multiplex PCR, while TCRdb's copy carries only in-frame clones and drops some. Of about 110,000 clones in the sample, 70% to 80% were seen once. On this clone: Its specificity is unknown.

With 5 bases clipped from V and 4 bases from J, the junction kept 4 bases outside the gene matches. CDR3 length equals 13 residues. Germline assignment: CDR1 ENHRY and CDR2 SYGVKD. The rearrangement joins TRBV10-3 to TRBJ2-5; 7 bases map to TRBD2. The sequences come from peripheral blood, collected roughly 60 weeks after starting pembrolizumab. The sequence was collected from an adult with mismatch repair-deficient cancer. The chain's CDR3 is CAISSGDRETQYF. The CDR3 nucleotides read TGTGCCATCAGTAGCGGGGACCGAGAGACCCAGTACTTC.